This TCR beta chain was identified in a study of blood T cells in healthy people across ages. Study results and limitations: It was held that the diversity estimates obtained from one million T cells were underestimates.

Each donor's blood draw was approximately 10 milliliters of peripheral blood. Concerning this clonotype: Antigen: not known.

V was shortened by 0 bases and J by 7 bases, with 18 bases between the two germline ends. This CDR3 is 16 amino acids long. Germline values: CDR1 MGHRA, CDR2 YSYEKL. Then a second PCR, running about 6 to 12 cycles, was carried out with a sample-barcoded 5' primer and a J-beta primer mix. TCRdb re-called the 5' RACE reads with MiXCR, one entry per CDR3 protein. This repertoire shows 700,000 to 900,000 distinct CDR3 sequences, approximately 24% found once; its top ten account for about 3%. The sample was also reused in another study, on T cells of mothers and their children. That paper notes: Similar thymic selection effects on TCR recombination output appear in pairs, both related and unrelated.

The chain carries TRBV4-1 and TRBJ2-5; the D call may be TRBD1 or TRBD2 (6 bases each). The receptor's source is a boy younger than 18 in good health. Sequencing input: blood. CDR3 sequence reads: CASSQDRASGGGTQYF. CDR3 sequence (DNA): TGCGCCAGCAGCCAAGATCGGGCCAGCGGAGGGGGGACCCAGTACTTC.